This TCR beta chain was observed in a study of blood T cell repertoires in COVID-19. Study-level background: COVID-19 samples, acute and convalescent, were from the United States, Italy and Spain. From T cells, B-cell-depleted T cells, or PBMCs came the material, which was cDNA or gDNA.

Original processing notes: Counts of nucleated cells, estimated from reference gene primer amplification, were obtained. TCRdb keeps only in-frame clones here, not all; method: immunoSEQ multiplex PCR. From that table come the V and J calls and clone size; the DNA was used to work out D and trimming. The table lists around 200,000 clones, nearly 90% of them singletons. Trimming cost V 3 bases and J 1 base, with 30 bases left between them. The CDR3 spans 21 residues. CDR1 and CDR2 (germline): SGHDN, FVKESK. This TCR was sampled from a man aged 45 to 65 with acute or convalescent COVID-19. The V gene is TRBV14, the J gene TRBJ2-5; D is possibly TRBD2 (6 bases). Input material: peripheral blood. The CDR3 here is CASSQEADGTLVPLVQETQYF. The CDR3 region has the DNA TGTGCCAGCAGCCAGGAGGCAGACGGGACTCTCGTCCCCCTCGTCCAAGAGACCCAGTACTTC.